The clone carrying this T cell receptor beta chain was detected only once. This specimen comes from a study of blood T cell repertoires in COVID-19. At the level of the study: T cells, B-cell-depleted T cells, or PBMCs provided the cDNA or gDNA that served as material.

The repertoire was sequenced with immunoSEQ multiplex PCR; TCRdb's copy has only in-frame clones and lacks some. The table records under 200,000 clones, 84% of them present only once. The CDR3 is 13 residues long. CDR1 is ENHRY and CDR2 is SYGVKD in the germline V gene. Trimming left V 5 bases short and J 2 bases short, with 10 bases between. Across over 20 US areas, participants ranged in age from roughly 18 to 95 years. Grouping used clinical history reported by participants in a survey and questionnaire. In Cohort 3, a recovered donor had either two negative PCRs, clearance, or symptom resolution. The V and J genes are TRBV10-3 and TRBJ2-7; D not certain. This TCR was recovered from a woman between 50 and 59 years old who had recovered from COVID-19. Specimen: PBMCs or T cells enriched from blood (not recorded which). DNA for the CDR3: TGTGCCATCAGTCTGCCGGGTGCCTACGAGCAGTACTTC. It yields the protein CAISLPGAYEQYF.